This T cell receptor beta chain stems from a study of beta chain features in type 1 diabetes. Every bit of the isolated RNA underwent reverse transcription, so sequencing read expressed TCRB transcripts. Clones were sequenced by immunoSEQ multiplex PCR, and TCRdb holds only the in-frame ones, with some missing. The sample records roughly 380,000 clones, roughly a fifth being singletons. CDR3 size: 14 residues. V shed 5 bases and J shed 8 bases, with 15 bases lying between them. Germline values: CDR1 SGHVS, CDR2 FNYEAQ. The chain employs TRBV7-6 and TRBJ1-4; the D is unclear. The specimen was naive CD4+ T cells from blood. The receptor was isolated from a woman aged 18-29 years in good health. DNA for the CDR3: TGTGCCAGCAGCCGTTTTGCGGGGAGGGAAAAACTGTTTTTT. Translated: CASSRFAGREKLFF.